The rows below give T cell receptor beta chains drawn from one sample of a study of blood T cell repertoires in COVID-19. This table comes from immunoSEQ multiplex PCR, and its TCRdb copy is limited to in-frame clones, with some not included. Seen here are a few hundred thousand clones, about 90% observed once, and the top ten hold around 6.6%. The specimen sequenced was peripheral blood. Every receptor here comes from a young man who had recovered from COVID-19. The CDR3 runs from the conserved cysteine through the conserved F or W. Fields, in order: J gene, CDR3 length, V gene, D gene, clone size, CDR3 protein, CDR3 DNA. A D gene is named only where the DNA matches it firmly. Some rows have no size entry. The others give once, few or many, or a class for an expanded clone.

>TRBJ2-1|15|TRBV7-3|NA|NA
CASSFFGGGSNEQFF
TGTGCCAGCAGCTTCTTTGGGGGCGGAAGCAATGAGCAGTTCTTC
>TRBJ1-2|16|TRBV9|NA|NA
CASSALGAALNYGYTF
TGTGCCAGCAGCGCCTTAGGGGCAGCGCTGAACTATGGCTACACCTTC
>TRBJ2-2|15|TRBV18|NA|once
CASSPGSTNTGELFF
TGTGCCAGCTCACCTGGGAGCACGAACACCGGGGAGCTGTTTTTT
>TRBJ2-7|11|TRBV20-1|NA|NA
CSAGLSYEQYF
TGCAGTGCGGGCCTATCCTACGAGCAGTACTTC
>TRBJ2-5|14|TRBV21-1|NA|NA
CASSIARDMETQYF
TGTGCCAGCAGCATAGCCAGGGATATGGAGACCCAGTACTTC
>TRBJ2-1|15|TRBV7-9|NA|NA
CASSSLAVHYNEQFF
TGTGCCAGCAGCTCCTTAGCCGTCCACTACAATGAGCAGTTCTTC
>TRBJ1-2|16|TRBV6-2/TRBV6-3|TRBD1|NA
CASSYSGTGDLYGYTF
TGTGCCAGCAGTTACTCCGGGACAGGCGACCTCTATGGCTACACCTTC
>TRBJ1-2|15|TRBV19|TRBD1|NA
CASSTSNDRAYGYTF
TGTGCCAGTAGTACGAGCAACGACAGGGCCTATGGCTACACCTTC
>TRBJ2-5|16|TRBV5-4|TRBD2|NA
CASSPKTSGSIETQYF
TGTGCCAGCAGCCCAAAGACTAGCGGGAGTATCGAGACCCAGTACTTC
>TRBJ2-5|16|TRBV11-1|NA|NA
CASSPPISLEGETQYF
TGTGCCAGCAGCCCCCCCATAAGCTTGGAGGGAGAGACCCAGTACTTC
>TRBJ2-1|17|TRBV19|NA|once
CASRNPSGFHTYNEQFF
TGTGCCAGTAGAAACCCGTCAGGATTCCACACCTACAATGAGCAGTTCTTC